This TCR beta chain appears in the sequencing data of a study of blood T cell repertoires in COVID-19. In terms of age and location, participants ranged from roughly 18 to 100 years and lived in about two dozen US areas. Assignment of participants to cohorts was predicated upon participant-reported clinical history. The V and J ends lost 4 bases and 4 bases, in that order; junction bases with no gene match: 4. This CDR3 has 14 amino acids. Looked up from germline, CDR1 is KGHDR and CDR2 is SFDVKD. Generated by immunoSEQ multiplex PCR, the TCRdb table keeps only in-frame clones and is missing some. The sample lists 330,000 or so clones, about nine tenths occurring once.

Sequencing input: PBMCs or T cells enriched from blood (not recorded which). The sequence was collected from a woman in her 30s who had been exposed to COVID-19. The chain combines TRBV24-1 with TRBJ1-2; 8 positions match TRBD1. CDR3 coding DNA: TGTGCCACCAGTGACTCAGGGGGCGGCTATGGCTACACCTTC. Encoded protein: CATSDSGGGYGYTF.